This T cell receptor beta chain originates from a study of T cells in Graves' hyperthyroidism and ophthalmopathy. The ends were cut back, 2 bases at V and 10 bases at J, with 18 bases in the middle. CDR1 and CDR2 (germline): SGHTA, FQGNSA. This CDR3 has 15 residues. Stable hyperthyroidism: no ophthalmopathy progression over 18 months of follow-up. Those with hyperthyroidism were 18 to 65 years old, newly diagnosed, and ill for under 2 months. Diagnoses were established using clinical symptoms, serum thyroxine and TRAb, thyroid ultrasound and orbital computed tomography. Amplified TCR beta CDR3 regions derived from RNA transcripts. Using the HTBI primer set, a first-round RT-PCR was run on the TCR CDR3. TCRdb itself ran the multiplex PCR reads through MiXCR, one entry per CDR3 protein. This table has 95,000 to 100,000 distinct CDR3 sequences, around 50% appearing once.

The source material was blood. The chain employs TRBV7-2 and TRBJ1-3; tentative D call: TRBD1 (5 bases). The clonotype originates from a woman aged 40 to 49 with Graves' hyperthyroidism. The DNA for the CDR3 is TGTGCCAGCAGCTTATGGGGGACTAGCGTGGAGACCATATATTTT. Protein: CASSLWGTSVETIYF. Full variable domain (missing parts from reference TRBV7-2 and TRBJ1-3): GAGVSQSPSNKVTEKGKDVELRCDPISGHTALYWYRQSLGQGLEFLIYFQGNSAPDKSGLPSDRFSAERTGGSVSTLTIQRTQQEDSAVYLCASSLWGTSVETIYFGEGSWLTVV.